This T cell receptor (beta chain) appears in the sequencing data of a study of breast tumors, draining lymph nodes, adjacent tissues listed by TCRdb under 2016. Broadly, across the study: Breast cancer patients provided tumor, adjacent nontumor tissue and axillary lymph nodes, and the study compared the TCR beta repertoires across these three sources. The study was designed to assess the relationships and possible T-cell exchange between tumor, surrounding tissue and draining lymph node repertoires in human breast cancer.

Sequencing instrument: Illumina HiSeq 2000. Multiplex PCR amplification was used to build the TCR beta chain libraries. The amplified TCR beta chain products were analyzed by high-throughput sequencing. TCRdb handled the public reads itself, with Q25 trimming in fastp and clone calling in MiXCR, and kept productive beta chains. Every entry covers one CDR3 protein and lists the most common genes and DNA from its rows. This sample is represented by some 170,000 distinct CDR3 sequences; 30% to 40% of them were singletons. 3% to 4% of the sample is held by the ten biggest clonotypes. As for this clonotype: Its specific antigen is unknown. Per-base qualities were not stored, and no clone one base away is much larger.

At the junction V is shortened by 0 bases and J by 2 bases; bases outside the gene matches: 3. From cysteine to phenylalanine, the CDR3 is 15 amino acids long. Only CDR3 DNA is held: 45 bases, read in frame from base 1. From a lookup of the germline V gene, CDR1 and CDR2 are WSHSY and SAAADI. The lymph node samples were taken from the axillary draining lymph nodes of breast cancer patients. The paper as a whole reports these results and caveats: Rather than being directly demonstrated, the conclusion that tumor T cells originate in lymph nodes was presented as consistent with a hypothesis. Tumor T-cell repertoires showed less diversity than lymph node repertoires and more diversity than nontumor tissue repertoires, and tumor T-cell repertoires showed preferential V and J gene usage. The data were judged consistent with most tumor T cells deriving from the lymph node and then expanding within tumor tissue. Tumor and nontumor tissue repertoires were found to be significantly more similar in luminal-like than in basal-like breast cancer.

This receptor was obtained from a female donor with breast cancer. Some clones in this sample may be carry-over from other donors' samples. The rearranged segments are TRBV10-2 and TRBJ1-2; 7 bases in the junction line up with TRBD1. The sample consisted of axillary lymph node tissue. The bases are TGCGCCAGCAGTGAGTCCCAGGGGGGGAACTATGGCTACACCTTC. It encodes CASSESQGGNYGYTF.